A single sample is the source of the 27 T cell receptor beta chains below, sequenced in a study of blood T cell repertoires in COVID-19 (dated by TCRdb to the early 2020s). To prepare the library, the immunoSEQ multiplex PCR assay was applied. TCRdb took over this immuneACCESS table, retaining in-frame rearrangements with V and J assigned. Such tables are incomplete; in checked studies, under half of the missing clones stem from an unresolved V gene, and the remainder is unexplained. The sample table records some 150,000 clones; about four fifths of these occur just once. The ten biggest clones cover 0.5% to 0.65% of the sample. Sequenced sample: peripheral blood. These receptors all stem from a man between 60 and 75 years old with acute or convalescent COVID-19.

The V and J genes are TRBV19 and TRBJ1-3, with D possibly being TRBD1 (6 bases). The CDR3 covers 16 residues. Germline CDR1 and CDR2: LNHDA and SQIVND (reference sequence). V was cut by 3 bases and J by 0 bases, with 12 bases left in between. CDR3 DNA: TGTGCCAGTAGTATGCGGGGGGCAAACTCTGGAAACACCATATATTTT. It specifies CASSMRGANSGNTIYF.

This rearrangement joins TRBV9 to TRBJ2-3, with 8 bases aligning to TRBD2. Unmatched junction bases numbered 11, after V lost 2 bases and J lost 0 bases. The CDR3 loop spans 18 amino acids. Germline loops: CDR1 SGDLS, CDR2 YYNGEE. Written as DNA, the CDR3 is TGTGCCAGCAGCGTCGATGGTAGCGGGGCCTCTAGCACAGATACGCAGTATTTT. It specifies CASSVDGSGASSTDTQYF.

The count of this clone is one. The gene calls are TRBV7-2 and TRBJ2-2; a weak D match, TRBD1 (7 bases). Per the germline V gene, CDR1 is SGHTA and CDR2 is FQGNSA. This CDR3 region has 15 residues. Trimming left V 2 bases short and J 6 bases short, with 13 bases between. The CDR3 protein is CASSLSGGYAGELFF. The CDR3 DNA sequence: TGTGCCAGCAGCTTATCAGGGGGGTATGCCGGGGAGCTGTTTTTT.

The chain links TRBV5-8 to TRBJ2-4; the match to TRBD2 covers 7 bases. Germline V gives CDR1 SGHTS, CDR2 YDEGEE. Losses at the gene ends were 4 bases for V and 0 bases for J; bases not matched to a gene: 10. This CDR3 spans 17 amino acids. As DNA, the CDR3 is TGTGCCAGCAGCGCCGCTAGCGGATCAATAGCCAAAAACATTCAGTACTTC. Translation: CASSAASGSIAKNIQYF.

The gene calls are TRBV2 and TRBJ2-1, with D perhaps TRBD1 (6 bases). This CDR3 is built from 12 residues. Germline CDR1 and CDR2: SNHLY and FYNNEI. Trimming took 6 bases from V and 10 from J, leaving 13 bases between them. CDR3 coding DNA: TGTGCCAGCAGCGGAATGGGACAAGAGCAGTTCTTC. As protein: CASSGMGQEQFF.

The chain recombines TRBV5-1 with TRBJ1-1; perhaps TRBD1 as D (5 bases). Trimming removed 1 base from V and 2 bases from J, with 12 bases in between. Per the germline V gene, CDR1 is SGHRS and CDR2 is YFSETQ. The CDR3 is 15 amino acids. The DNA of the CDR3 is TGCGCCAGCAGCTTGATTGCGGGGGGAAACACTGAAGCTTTCTTT. Its protein product is CASSLIAGGNTEAFF.

The chain carries TRBV6-2 or TRBV6-3 and TRBJ1-1, with D uncertain. This CDR3 has 17 residues. CDR1 and CDR2 from the germline V gene are MNHEY and SVGEGT. Trimming took 7 bases from V and 1 from J, leaving 22 bases between them. The CDR3 DNA reads as TGTGCCAGCAACCCCGTGAGGCGTCCAGAACGGAACACTGAAGCTTTCTTT. Translating it yields CASNPVRRPERNTEAFF.

This chain connects TRBV5-4 to TRBJ1-3; D perhaps matches TRBD1 (5 bases). Trimming pared 4 bases from V and 0 bases from J, leaving 8 bases between. CDR3 length: 14 amino acids. From germline, CDR1 is SGHNT and CDR2 YYREEE (reference sequence). The CDR3 bases are TGTGCCAGCAGCCGCGGGGGCTCTGGAAACACCATATATTTT. Translation gives CASSRGGSGNTIYF.

The chain links TRBV4-1 to TRBJ2-3; D gene ambiguous. The germline V and J ends were trimmed by 0 bases and 10 bases, with 11 bases remaining between them. The CDR3 consists of 13 residues. Per the germline V gene, CDR1 is MGHRA and CDR2 is YSYEKL. The CDR3 spells CASSQEGQTAQYF. In nucleotides, the CDR3 is TGCGCCAGCAGCCAAGAGGGCCAAACGGCGCAGTATTTT.

This clone was seen a few times. This chain links TRBV7-9 with TRBJ1-5, with a possible D match to TRBD1 (6 bases). Deletions cut 5 bases from V and 3 bases from J, with 11 bases between. Germline CDR1 reads SEHNR; CDR2 reads FQNEAQ (reference sequence). The length of the CDR3 is 14 residues. The CDR3 loop reads CASSVGQFNQPQHF. The CDR3 nucleotides read TGTGCCAGCAGCGTCGGACAGTTCAATCAGCCCCAGCATTTT. Full variable domain (outside the CDR3, taken from reference TRBV7-9 and TRBJ1-5): DTGVSQNPRHKITKRGQNVTFRCDPISEHNRLYWYRQTLGQGPEFLTYFQNEAQLEKSRLLSDRFSAERPKGSFSTLEIQRTEQGDSAMYLCASSVGQFNQPQHFGDGTRLSIL.

The chain uses TRBV5-5 and TRBJ2-7; D ambiguous. This CDR3 has 14 residues. V lost 5 bases to trimming and J lost 3 bases, with 15 bases between them. Germline loops: CDR1 SGHKS, CDR2 YYEKEE (reference sequence). Here the CDR3 reads CASSLSLDGYEQYF. The CDR3 coding sequence is TGTGCCAGCAGTTTAAGCCTAGATGGCTACGAGCAGTACTTC.

J is TRBJ2-1 and V is TRBV19; 7 nucleotides match TRBD1. Germline V gives CDR1 LNHDA, CDR2 SQIVND (reference sequence). J lost 5 bases, V lost 2 bases, and 3 bases had no gene match. This CDR3 contains 14 residues. The CDR3 here is CASSIRQGNNEQFF. The CDR3 DNA follows: TGTGCCAGTAGTATACGACAGGGAAACAATGAGCAGTTCTTC.

This chain connects TRBV24-1 to TRBJ2-5; 14 nucleotides align to TRBD2. The germline gives CDR1 KGHDR, CDR2 SFDVKD. The V segment lost 2 bases and the J segment 4 bases; nucleotides outside the gene matches: 2. There are 16 residues in the CDR3. This CDR3 is CATSDSGLAGGETQYF. In nucleotides, the CDR3 is TGTGCCACCAGTGATTCCGGACTAGCGGGGGGAGAGACCCAGTACTTC.

The CDR3 DNA is TGTGCCAGCAGAGAGGGACTAGCGGGCTCCTACGAGCAGTACTTC. Translated: CASREGLAGSYEQYF. The chain joins TRBV6-6 to TRBJ2-7, with 12 bases aligning to TRBD2. From germline, CDR1 is MNHNY and CDR2 SVGAGI (reference sequence). This CDR3 region has 15 residues. With 6 bases clipped from V and 0 bases from J, the junction kept 3 bases outside the gene matches.

V gene TRBV19 combines with J gene TRBJ2-3; 11 bases map to TRBD2. Germline loops: CDR1 LNHDA, CDR2 SQIVND (reference sequence). The CDR3 length is 15 residues. The V and J ends lost 7 bases and 3 bases, in that order; junction bases with no gene match: 6. CDR3 bases: TGTGCCAGTACGACTAGCGGGGTTGGGACAGATACGCAGTATTTT. Translating it yields CASTTSGVGTDTQYF. The full variable domain, completed using reference TRBV19 and TRBJ2-3, is DGGITQSPKYLFRKEGQNVTLSCEQNLNHDAMYWYRQDPGQGLRLIYYSQIVNDFQKGDIAEGYSVSREKKESFPLTVTSAQKNPTAFYLCASTTSGVGTDTQYFGPGTRLTVL.

A few counts support this clone. An end of the junction does not agree with germline; a read error may underlie this. The gene calls are TRBV6-5 and TRBJ2-7, with a tentative D call TRBD1 (6 bases). The CDR3 loop spans 15 amino acids. Germline V gene data show CDR1 as MNHEY and CDR2 as SVGAGI. CDR3 region: CASSYWGQNPYEQYF. The CDR3 DNA follows: TGTGCCAGCAGCTACTGGGGACAAAATCCCTACGAGCAGTACTTC.

The CDR3 bases are TGTGCCAGCAGTTACTCGACGGCAGGGAACAATTCACCCCTCCACTTT. Translated, it gives CASSYSTAGNNSPLHF. The chain links TRBV6-2 or TRBV6-3 to TRBJ1-6, with a possible D match to TRBD1 (5 bases). This CDR3 has 16 amino acids. V was cut by 0 bases and J by 7 bases, with 13 bases left in between. In germline, CDR1 is MNHEY, CDR2 SVGEGT.

The rearrangement uses TRBV5-1 and TRBJ2-5; possibly TRBD2 for D (5 bases). CDR1 is SGHRS and CDR2 is YFSETQ in the germline V gene. V shed 0 bases and J shed 1 base, with 13 bases lying between them. The CDR3 totals 16 residues. The CDR3 nucleotides read TGCGCCAGCAGCTTGGTGGGTAGCGCGTTCCAAGAGACCCAGTACTTC. It codes for CASSLVGSAFQETQYF.

This clone showed up just a few times. V and J are TRBV19 and TRBJ1-2; tentatively, D is TRBD1 (5 bases). The V end was cut by 7 bases, the J end by 0 bases, with 24 bases between. CDR3 size: 18 residues. The germline V gene has CDR1 LNHDA and CDR2 SQIVND (reference sequence). The DNA of the CDR3 is TGTGCCAGTACCTCCTCGAGGGACTCCTTTATAGCTAACTATGGCTACACCTTC. It yields the protein CASTSSRDSFIANYGYTF.

This sequence joins TRBV6-5 and TRBJ1-1, with D possibly being TRBD1 (5 bases). The CDR3 covers 13 residues. The V end was cut by 6 bases, the J end by 1 base, with 9 bases between. Germline V CDR1 and CDR2: MNHEY, SVGAGI. The CDR3 nucleotides read TGTGCCAGCAGGGCAGGACAGAACACTGAAGCTTTCTTT. This translates into CASRAGQNTEAFF.

The J gene is TRBJ2-7, the V gene TRBV2; 12 bases align to TRBD1. Germline lookup yields CDR1 SNHLY and CDR2 FYNNEI. CDR3 length equals 17 residues. V was pared by 4 bases and J by 5 bases, with 12 bases of the junction left unmatched. The CDR3 sequence: CASSGDRGRIWGNEQYF. The CDR3 DNA reads as TGTGCCAGCAGTGGGGACAGGGGGCGTATTTGGGGCAACGAGCAGTACTTC.

This chain connects TRBV6-5 to TRBJ1-4; TRBD1 might be the D (5 bases). The germline V gene has CDR1 MNHEY and CDR2 SVGAGI. This CDR3 has 14 amino acids. Trimming left V 6 bases short and J 2 bases short, with 10 bases between. The CDR3 loop reads CASSFRATNEKLFF. CDR3 DNA sequence: TGTGCCAGCAGCTTCAGGGCGACTAATGAAAAACTGTTTTTT.

The chain has TRBV28 and TRBJ1-3; D possibly corresponds to TRBD1 (6 bases). The V gene lost 8 bases and the J gene lost 0 bases, with 11 bases spanning the gap. Germline CDR1 and CDR2: MDHEN and SYDVKM. The CDR3 runs 14 residues. CDR3 nucleotides: TGTGCCAGCCGGGACACCACCTCTGGAAACACCATATATTTT. Its protein product is CASRDTTSGNTIYF.

This clone has just a few counts. This rearrangement joins TRBV28 to TRBJ2-5; 7 nucleotides match TRBD1. Germline V CDR1 and CDR2: MDHEN, SYDVKM. CDR3 length: 16 residues. V gave up 7 bases and J gave up 7 bases; unmatched junction bases: 18. The CDR3 spells CASTNTISPDRATQYF. CDR3 nucleotide sequence: TGTGCCAGCACTAATACTATATCCCCTGACAGGGCGACCCAGTACTTC.

This chain links TRBV19 with TRBJ2-1; 15 bases fit TRBD2. Germline lookup yields CDR1 LNHDA and CDR2 SQIVND (reference sequence). With 2 bases clipped from V and 7 bases from J, the junction kept 3 bases outside the gene matches. The CDR3 has 16 amino acids. The CDR3 reads CASSIMGLAGGNEQFF. Here the CDR3 DNA reads TGTGCCAGTAGTATAATGGGACTAGCGGGGGGTAATGAGCAGTTCTTC.

CDR3 nucleotide sequence: TGTGCCAGCAGTTACTCTTTCGCGACAGGGAACTATGGCTACACCTTC. Translation: CASSYSFATGNYGYTF. The V gene is TRBV6-5, the J gene TRBJ1-2; 7 bases align to TRBD1. From germline, CDR1 is MNHEY and CDR2 SVGAGI. The V segment lost 0 bases and the J segment 2 bases; nucleotides outside the gene matches: 6. The CDR3 contains 16 residues.

This clone was counted a single time. The CDR3 bases are TGTGCCAGCAGCTTAGCGGCTAGCGGGGGGTCCTTCTATCGCACAGATACGCAGTATTTT. Protein: CASSLAASGGSFYRTDTQYF. The gene calls are TRBV13 and TRBJ2-3, with TRBD2 matching over 11 bases. The germline V gene has CDR1 PRHDT and CDR2 FYEKMQ (reference sequence). The V gene end was trimmed by 1 base and the J gene end by 1 base; junction bases not matched to a gene: 13. The CDR3 totals 20 residues.